These 20 T cell receptor beta chains originate from one sample sequenced in a study of blood T cell repertoires in COVID-19. Produced via immunoSEQ multiplex PCR; TCRdb's table is partial and in-frame only. Among roughly 340,000 clones, 91% were seen once, and the ten largest hold roughly 3.3%. The specimen sequenced was peripheral blood. Receptor source: a woman aged 18-29 years who had recovered from COVID-19.

The chain joins TRBV7-6 to TRBJ2-2; 11 positions agree with TRBD2. Germline V gene lookup returns CDR1 SGHVS and CDR2 FNYEAQ. The length of the CDR3 is 15 residues. With 5 bases clipped from V and 6 bases from J, the junction kept 5 bases outside the gene matches. The chain's CDR3 is CASSTGLAVPGELFF. CDR3 bases: TGTGCCAGCAGCACGGGACTAGCGGTGCCCGGGGAGCTGTTTTTT.

The chain recombines TRBV19 with TRBJ2-3, with 11 bases fitting TRBD2. Germline CDR1 LNHDA, CDR2 SQIVND (reference sequence). CDR3 length: 15 residues. V gave up 10 bases and J gave up 0 bases; unmatched junction bases: 6. The chain's CDR3 is CATKLAGASTDTQYF. The CDR3 DNA is TGTGCCACAAAACTAGCGGGAGCTAGCACAGATACGCAGTATTTT. The full variable domain, in which reference TRBV19 and TRBJ2-3 provide the parts outside the CDR3, is DGGITQSPKYLFRKEGQNVTLSCEQNLNHDAMYWYRQDPGQGLRLIYYSQIVNDFQKGDIAEGYSVSREKKESFPLTVTSAQKNPTAFYLCATKLAGASTDTQYFGPGTRLTVL.

The V gene is TRBV19, the J gene TRBJ1-5, with D unclear. Between the trimmed V and J ends, which lost 3 bases and 0 bases, there was a span of 6 bases. CDR1 is LNHDA and CDR2 is SQIVND in the germline V gene (reference sequence). The CDR3 runs to 14 residues. CDR3 loop: CASSIQYSNQPQHF. The DNA of the CDR3 is TGTGCCAGTAGTATTCAGTATAGCAATCAGCCCCAGCATTTT.

This chain connects TRBV3-1 (or the pseudogene TRBV3-2) to TRBJ2-1, with TRBD1 as a possible D gene (5 bases). The V and J ends lost 2 bases and 10 bases respectively, with 6 bases between them. Looked up from germline, CDR1 is LGHDT and CDR2 is YNNKEL (reference sequence). This CDR3 is 11 amino acids long. The CDR3 DNA is TGTGCCAGCAGCCAACCAGGGGAGCAGTTCTTC. Its protein is CASSQPGEQFF.

The chain uses TRBV27 and TRBJ2-7; 9 bases fit TRBD1. This CDR3 contains 15 residues. J lost 4 bases, V lost 6 bases, and 10 bases had no gene match. Germline CDR1 is MNHEY and CDR2 is SMNVEV (reference sequence). CDR3 coding DNA: TGTGCCAGCAGGCGGACAGGGGCTCCACTTTACGAGCAGTACGTC. This gives the protein CASRRTGAPLYEQYV.

This rearrangement joins TRBV4-1 to TRBJ2-5, with TRBD2 identical over 11 bases. V was pared by 4 bases and J by 5 bases, with 9 bases of the junction left unmatched. CDR1 and CDR2 from the germline V gene are MGHRA and YSYEKL. CDR3 length: 16 amino acids. The CDR3 nucleotides read TGCGCCAGCAGCCCCAGACTAGCGGGATTATCGGAGACCCAGTACTTC. Its translation is CASSPRLAGLSETQYF.

The chain has TRBV2 and TRBJ2-3, with 8 bases lining up with TRBD2. CDR3 length: 16 amino acids. CDR1 SNHLY and CDR2 FYNNEI come from the germline V gene. V trimming: 5 bases; J trimming: 0 bases; junction bases outside the gene matches: 7. CDR3 sequence reads: CASSKTSGTSTDTQYF. The CDR3 nucleotides are TGTGCCAGCAGTAAAACTAGCGGCACTAGCACAGATACGCAGTATTTT.

The chain carries TRBV15 and TRBJ2-5, with 11 positions matching TRBD2. J lost 4 bases, V lost 2 bases, and 9 bases had no gene match. Germline CDR1 reads LNHNV; CDR2 reads YYDKDF (reference sequence). This CDR3 is built from 17 residues. The CDR3 protein is CATSRYSSGRATETQYF. In DNA form, the CDR3 reads TGTGCCACCAGCAGATACAGTAGCGGGAGGGCCACAGAGACCCAGTACTTC.

The chain has TRBV3-1 (or the pseudogene TRBV3-2) and TRBJ2-5; TRBD2 might be the D (6 bases). CDR3 size: 16 residues. Trimming removed 5 bases from V and 2 bases from J, with 18 bases in between. Germline V lookup: CDR1 LGHDT, CDR2 YNNKEL (reference sequence). CDR3 sequence reads: CASSYSPGLIQETQYF. CDR3 nucleotide sequence: TGTGCCAGCAGCTACAGTCCGGGACTCATTCAAGAGACCCAGTACTTC.

The chain joins TRBV30 to TRBJ1-1; 9 bases line up with TRBD1. The J segment lost 1 base and the V segment lost 4 bases, leaving 10 bases of the junction unmatched. This CDR3 is 16 amino acids long. Germline loops: CDR1 GTSNPN, CDR2 SVGIG (reference sequence). CDR3 nucleotides: TGTGCCTGGAACCGGGACAGGGTCAGTAAGAACACTGAAGCTTTCTTT. This gives the protein CAWNRDRVSKNTEAFF. Together with reference TRBV30 and TRBJ1-1, the CDR3 gives the full variable domain: SQTIHQWPATLVQPVGSPLSLECTVEGTSNPNLYWYRQAAGRGLQLLFYSVGIGQISSEVPQNLSASRPQDRQFILSSKKLLLSDSGFYLCAWNRDRVSKNTEAFFGQGTRLTVV.

The V and J genes are TRBV30 and TRBJ1-1, with no clear D. Trimming removed 3 bases from V and 1 base from J, with 18 bases in between. The CDR3 has 16 amino acids. Germline V gives CDR1 GTSNPN, CDR2 SVGIG (reference sequence). CDR3 nucleotides: TGTGCCTGGAGACCCAGGAACCGAAAGGCGAACACTGAAGCTTTCTTT. Encoded protein: CAWRPRNRKANTEAFF.

The gene calls are TRBV2 and TRBJ2-5; TRBD2 agrees at 12 bases. CDR1 and CDR2 from the germline V gene are SNHLY and FYNNEI. The V and J ends lost 3 bases and 5 bases, in that order; junction bases with no gene match: 4. This CDR3 comprises 15 residues. CDR3 in amino acids: CASSESSGRAETQYF. DNA for the CDR3: TGTGCCAGCAGTGAGTCTAGCGGGAGGGCTGAGACCCAGTACTTC.

The sample holds a few counts of this clone. CDR3 protein: CASSPGQEKAFF. CDR3 nucleotides: TGTGCCAGCAGCCCGGGACAGGAGAAAGCTTTCTTT. The chain recombines TRBV13 with TRBJ1-1, with TRBD1 identical over 8 bases. With V trimmed by 5 bases and J by 9 bases, 5 bases remained unmatched. The CDR3 is made up of 12 amino acids. Germline CDR1 is PRHDT and CDR2 is FYEKMQ (reference sequence).

The V and J genes are TRBV19 and TRBJ2-1, with 7 bases fitting TRBD2. This CDR3 has 15 residues. Germline V gene lookup returns CDR1 LNHDA and CDR2 SQIVND (reference sequence). V was pared by 2 bases and J by 5 bases, with 6 bases of the junction left unmatched. This CDR3 is CASSISSGGHNEQFF. As DNA, the CDR3 is TGTGCCAGTAGTATATCTAGCGGAGGACACAATGAGCAGTTCTTC.

V usage is TRBV7-6 and J usage is TRBJ1-1; 8 bases map to TRBD1. CDR1 is SGHVS and CDR2 is FNYEAQ in the germline V gene. With V trimmed by 3 bases and J by 4 bases, 4 bases remained unmatched. This CDR3 region has 14 residues. The CDR3: CASSLTGAGTEAFF. The CDR3 DNA sequence: TGTGCCAGCAGCTTGACAGGGGCGGGCACTGAAGCTTTCTTT.

This chain joins TRBV9 and TRBJ1-6, with no clear D. This CDR3 has 13 residues. The germline gives CDR1 SGDLS, CDR2 YYNGEE. Trimming cost V 0 bases and J 8 bases, with 6 bases left between them. This CDR3 is CASSVDEDSPLHF. CDR3 bases: TGTGCCAGCAGCGTAGACGAGGATTCACCCCTCCACTTT.

The chain employs TRBV18 and TRBJ2-5; 8 bases match TRBD2. The V segment lost 2 bases and the J segment 4 bases; nucleotides outside the gene matches: 6. Germline-derived CDR1 and CDR2 are KGHSH and LQKENI. This CDR3 comprises 15 residues. In nucleotides, the CDR3 is TGTGCCAGCTCACCAGGTCAGCGGGAGACAGAGACCCAGTACTTC. It codes for CASSPGQRETETQYF.

V gene TRBV7-2 combines with J gene TRBJ2-5; 12 bases line up with TRBD2. This CDR3 is 15 amino acids long. Germline V gene lookup returns CDR1 SGHTA and CDR2 FQGNSA. V lost 3 bases and J lost 5; bases outside the gene matches: 4. CDR3 region: CASSFLAGGRETQYF. The CDR3 nucleotides are TGTGCCAGCAGCTTCCTAGCGGGAGGGCGCGAGACCCAGTACTTC. Supplemented by reference TRBV7-2 and TRBJ2-5, the full variable domain reads GAGVSQSPSNKVTEKGKDVELRCDPISGHTALYWYRQSLGQGLEFLIYFQGNSAPDKSGLPSDRFSAERTGGSVSTLTIQRTQQEDSAVYLCASSFLAGGRETQYFGPGTRLLVL.

The rearrangement joins TRBV18 to TRBJ2-3, with D maybe TRBD1 (5 bases). The CDR3 is made up of 15 amino acids. The V and J ends lost 6 bases and 5 bases respectively, with 18 bases between them. The germline V gene encodes CDR1 KGHSH and CDR2 LQKENI. DNA for the CDR3: TGTGCCAGCTCTATGATGGGCAGGGAACAAGATACGCAGTATTTT. This gives the protein CASSMMGREQDTQYF.

The chain has TRBV7-2 and TRBJ1-1; 8 bases are shared with TRBD1. The germline CDR1 and CDR2 sequences are SGHTA and FQGNSA. V lost 3 bases and J lost 6; bases outside the gene matches: 6. The CDR3 loop spans 14 amino acids. The CDR3 nucleotides are TGTGCCAGCAGCTTTCGGACAGGGCAGGCTGAAGCTTTCTTT. It specifies CASSFRTGQAEAFF.